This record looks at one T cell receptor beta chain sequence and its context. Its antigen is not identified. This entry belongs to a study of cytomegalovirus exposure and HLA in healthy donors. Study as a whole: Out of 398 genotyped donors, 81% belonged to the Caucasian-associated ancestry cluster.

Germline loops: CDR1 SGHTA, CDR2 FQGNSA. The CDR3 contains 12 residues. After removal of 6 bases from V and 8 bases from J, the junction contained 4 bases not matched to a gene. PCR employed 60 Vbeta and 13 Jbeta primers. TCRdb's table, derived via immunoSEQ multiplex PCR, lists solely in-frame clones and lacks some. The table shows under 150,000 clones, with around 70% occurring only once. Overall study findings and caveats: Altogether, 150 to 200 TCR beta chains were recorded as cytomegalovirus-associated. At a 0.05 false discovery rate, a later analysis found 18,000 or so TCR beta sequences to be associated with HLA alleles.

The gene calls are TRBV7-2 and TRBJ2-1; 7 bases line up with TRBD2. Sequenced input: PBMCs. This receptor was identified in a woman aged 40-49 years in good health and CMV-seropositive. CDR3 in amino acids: CASRPAGDEQFF. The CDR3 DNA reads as TGTGCCAGCAGGCCGGCGGGGGATGAGCAGTTCTTC.